This T cell receptor (beta chain) originates from a study of blood T cell repertoires in COVID-19. Study-wide background: From T cells, B-cell-depleted T cells, or PBMCs came the material, which was cDNA or gDNA.

The Seattle site enrolled patients during active infection and followed them longitudinally. V was clipped by 0 bases and J by 6 bases; unmatched bases: 7. CDR3 size: 16 residues. Germline CDR1 is SGHNT and CDR2 is YYREEE (reference sequence). The repertoire was sequenced with immunoSEQ multiplex PCR; TCRdb's copy has only in-frame clones and lacks some. The repertoire holds a few hundred thousand clones, with roughly 90% as singletons. The sequenced sample was peripheral blood. This TCR came from a woman in her twenties or thirties with COVID-19, enrolled during active disease. This chain connects TRBV5-4 to TRBJ2-1, with TRBD1 identical over 9 bases. The CDR3 nucleotides are TGTGCCAGCAGCTTGGCAAGGGGACAGGGTGGCAATGAGCAGTTCTTC. As protein: CASSLARGQGGNEQFF.